This entry concerns a single TCR beta chain. In the source study's methods: Nucleated cell counts were estimated from reference gene primer amplification. Method: immunoSEQ multiplex PCR; TCRdb's copy keeps in-frame clones and lacks some. V, J and clone size are those of that table, while D and trimming were read from the DNA. The sample carries approximately 200,000 clones, about 88% recorded once. These data belong to a study of blood T cell repertoires in COVID-19. Study-wide background: The United States, Italy and Spain supplied acute and convalescent COVID-19 samples. In each case, the material was cDNA or gDNA derived from T cells, B-cell-depleted T cells, or PBMCs.

The sequence was obtained from a young woman with active or convalescent COVID-19. The sequenced sample consisted of peripheral blood.

CDR3 DNA sequence: TGCGCCAGCAGCGGGACAGGTCGATACAATGAGCAGTTCTTC. The encoded protein is CASSGTGRYNEQFF. The chain recombines TRBV5-1 with TRBJ2-1; 8 positions agree with TRBD1. J lost 4 bases, V lost 4 bases, and 4 bases had no gene match. The CDR3 spans 14 residues. Looked up from germline, CDR1 is SGHRS and CDR2 is YFSETQ.